What follows are 21 T cell receptor delta chains derived from one specimen sequenced in a study of Vδ1+ human thymocytes. Findings of the study overall: Thymic TRG and TRD repertoires appeared highly polyclonal, with Gaussian CDR3 length distributions.

Extracted RNA was reverse transcribed into cDNA. CDR3 amplicons came from multiplex PCR with pooled V-gene forward and constant-region reverse primers. With CATT, TCRdb re-called clones from the multiplex PCR reads. The table has around 24,000 delta-chain clones, approximately 30% seen once. Their cognate antigens are unknown. The sequenced sample was Vdelta1+ gamma-delta thymocytes from the thymus. The subset: FACS-sorted CD3+ TCRalphabeta- TCRVdelta1+ TCRVdelta2- thymocytes. Receptors originate from a boy younger than two who had congenital heart surgery.

With regard to this clone: A clone one base away is much larger, so this may be a read error. Other nucleotide sequences from this sample produce the same CDR3. The rearrangement links TRDV1 to TRDJ2, with a tentative D call TRDD2 (5 bases). The CDR3 extends over 16 amino acids. Germline V lookup: CDR1 TSWWSYY, CDR2 QGS. Trimming shortened V by 5 bases and J by 3 bases, and 16 bases separated the two germline ends. Here the CDR3 reads CALGILPGEMTAQLFF. CDR3 nucleotides: TGTGCTCTTGGGATACTTCCGGGTGAAATGACAGCACAACTCTTCTTT.

This clone was detected only a few times. One end of the junction fails to match germline, which may point to a read error. The sample holds other DNA sequences that translate to the same CDR3. V usage is TRDV1 and J usage is TRDJ1; tentative D call: TRDD3 (5 bases). The CDR3 runs to 18 residues. Germline CDR1 TSWWSYY, CDR2 QGS. CDR3: CALGEPRGWDPYTDKLIF. CDR3 in DNA: TGTGCCCTTGGGGAACCGCGGGGCTGGGACCCTTACACCGATAAACTCATCTTT.

This clone was counted at least ten times. The genes are TRDV1 and TRDJ1; 9 bases fit TRDD3. This CDR3 has 18 residues. Germline values: CDR1 TSWWSYY, CDR2 QGS. Trimming at V came to 0 bases and at J to 6 bases, leaving 14 bases not matched to a gene. CDR3 region: CALGELGRNWGNIHKLIF. CDR3 DNA sequence: TGTGCTCTTGGGGAACTCGGACGGAACTGGGGGAACATCCATAAACTCATCTTT.

In the case of this clone: One end of the junction fails to match germline, which may point to a read error. The chain recombines TRDV2 with TRDJ1; 12 bases are a match to TRDD3. Germline V CDR1 and CDR2: GEAIGNYY, EKD. This CDR3 spans 18 amino acids. The CDR3 sequence is CACASDLLGDTCADKLIF. The DNA for the CDR3 is TGTGCCTGTGCCTCGGATTTACTGGGGGATACTTGTGCCGATAAACTTATCTTT.

In the case of this clone: The DNA is left out, because the CDR3 cannot be placed on it with certainty; the CDR3 is given as TCRdb lists it. This chain connects TRAV29/DV5 to TRDJ1; the D segment call TRDD3 is taken from the table without a DNA check. Germline CDR1 NSMFDY, CDR2 ISSIKDK. The CDR3 is 20 residues long, ends included. The CDR3 sequence is CSVLLCSKSGVLGDRGKLIF.

The V call is TRDV1, the J call TRDJ1, with D possibly matching TRDD3 (6 bases). The germline CDR1 and CDR2 sequences are TSWWSYY and QGS. The CDR3 has 18 residues. V was cut by 1 base and J by 0 bases, with 18 bases left in between. Here the CDR3 reads CALGEPYALGTHTDKLIF. DNA for the CDR3: TGTGCTCTTGGGGAACCCTACGCCCTGGGGACCCACACCGATAAACTCATCTTT.

This sequence joins TRDV1 and TRDJ1, with D uncertain. Germline V gives CDR1 TSWWSYY, CDR2 QGS. Trimming shortened V by 0 bases and J by 3 bases, and 23 bases separated the two germline ends. The CDR3 has 19 amino acids. The CDR3 coding sequence is TGTGCTCTTGGGGAACTGAACGGGAGACCAAGAGTTTCCGCCGATAAACTCATCTTT. As protein: CALGELNGRPRVSADKLIF.

A note on this clone: Since a far larger clone is one base different, this is likely a read error. The genes are TRDV2 and TRDJ1; D possibly corresponds to TRDD3 (5 bases). The CDR3 length is 11 residues. The V gene's germline CDR1 is GEAIGNYY and CDR2 EKD. V was pared by 4 bases and J by 8 bases, with 10 bases between. CDR3 region: CACEQGTKLIF. The CDR3 DNA follows: TGTGCCTGTGAACAGGGGACCAAACTCATCTTT.

This sequence joins TRDV1 and TRDJ1; 12 positions match TRDD3. CDR1 and CDR2 (germline): TSWWSYY, QGS. Trimming took 1 base from V and 1 from J; bases not matched to a gene: 13. The CDR3 spans 20 residues. The CDR3 reads CALGEPHTPILGDTTDKLIF. The CDR3 nucleotides are TGTGCTCTTGGGGAACCACACACTCCCATACTGGGGGATACCACCGATAAACTCATCTTT.

This clone was counted between two and nine times. J is TRDJ1 and V is TRDV1; TRDD3 matches 12 bases. Germline CDR1 reads TSWWSYY; CDR2 reads QGS. This CDR3 contains 19 residues. J gave up 6 bases and V 0 bases, and 14 bases lay outside the gene matches. CDR3 sequence (DNA): TGTGCTCTTGGGGAACTCCCTTACTGGGGGATACCCTTTATGTATAAACTCATCTTT. Translation gives CALGELPYWGIPFMYKLIF.

This clone came up a few times. An end of the junction differs from the germline gene, which may be a read error. This sequence joins TRDV1 and TRDJ1, with 7 nucleotides matching TRDD2. This CDR3 has 19 amino acids. CDR1 is TSWWSYY and CDR2 is QGS in the germline V gene. The CDR3 spells CALEELTPFLLRPTDKLIF. CDR3 nucleotide sequence: TGTGCTCTTGAGGAACTAACCCCCTTCCTCCTTAGACCAACCGATAAACTCATCTTT.

As to this clone: Just one base apart from a much larger clone, this may be a read error. This specimen includes other DNA sequences encoding the same CDR3. V usage is TRDV1 and J usage is TRDJ1; TRDD3 matches at 9 bases. Germline lookup yields CDR1 TSWWSYY and CDR2 QGS. The CDR3 has 22 residues. The trim removed 1 base at V and 0 bases at J, leaving 21 bases unmatched. The CDR3 here is CALGEPFTAPYWGTLYTDKLIF. The CDR3 DNA follows: TGTGCTCTTGGGGAACCCTTTACTGCCCCGTACTGGGGGACTTTGTACACCGATAAACTCATCTTT.

This clone was seen a few times. The chain combines TRDV1 with TRDJ1; D perhaps matches TRDD3 (5 bases). The ends were cut back, 1 base at V and 7 bases at J, with 16 bases in the middle. CDR3 length: 15 residues. Germline CDR1 reads TSWWSYY; CDR2 reads QGS. The CDR3 bases are TGTGCTCTTGGGGAACCCGACCGACACGGGGGTAAACTCATCTTT. Translation: CALGEPDRHGGKLIF.

In this sample, this clone turned up a few times. The gene calls are TRDV1 and TRDJ1; TRDD3 aligns across 12 bases. CDR3 length equals 21 residues. V lost 1 base to trimming and J lost 2 bases; unmatched junction nucleotides: 17. The germline gives CDR1 TSWWSYY, CDR2 QGS. CDR3 DNA: TGTGCTCTTGGGGAACCCGCCATTACACTGGGGGATACCCGTCTAACCGATAAACTCATCTTT. Its translation: CALGEPAITLGDTRLTDKLIF.

This clone turned up a few times. V gene TRDV1 combines with J gene TRDJ1, with D perhaps TRDD3 (5 bases). The CDR3 runs to 16 residues. V was pared by 0 bases and J by 2 bases, with 13 bases between. Germline V lookup: CDR1 TSWWSYY, CDR2 QGS. The CDR3 nucleotides read TGTGCTCTTGGGGAACTAGTGTCTGGGAAAACCGATAAACTCATCTTT. Encoded protein: CALGELVSGKTDKLIF.

This clone was recorded a few times. This chain uses TRDV1 with TRDJ1; 13 bases fit TRDD3. CDR3 length: 24 residues. The ends lost 3 bases at V and 8 bases at J; junction bases unmatched: 33. Germline V CDR1 and CDR2: TSWWSYY, QGS. The CDR3 protein is CALGDRDAEKTSSTGGYARRKLIF. The CDR3 region has the DNA TGTGCTCTTGGGGACCGGGACGCAGAGAAGACATCCTCTACTGGGGGATACGCCCGCCGAAAACTCATCTTT.

This rearrangement joins TRDV1 to TRDJ1, with 9 nucleotides matching TRDD3. CDR1 TSWWSYY and CDR2 QGS come from the germline V gene. The CDR3 spans 17 residues. V shed 0 bases and J 1 base; nucleotides not matched to a gene: 6. The CDR3 bases are TGTGCTCTTGGGGAACTGGACCTGGGGGATGGCACCGATAAACTCATCTTT. Its translation is CALGELDLGDGTDKLIF.

This clone showed up many times. This sequence joins TRDV1 and TRDJ2, with TRDD3 matching 7 bases. The V segment lost 4 bases and the J segment 13 bases; nucleotides outside the gene matches: 15. The CDR3 consists of 15 residues. Germline loops: CDR1 TSWWSYY, CDR2 QGS. CDR3 amino acids: CALGALGRGIPPLFF. The CDR3 bases are TGTGCTCTTGGGGCTCTTGGGCGGGGGATTCCCCCACTCTTCTTT.

This clone has only a few counts. A much larger clone differs by one base, so this may be a read error. The chain couples TRDV1 to TRDJ1, with D perhaps TRDD2 (5 bases). Germline V gene lookup returns CDR1 TSWWSYY and CDR2 QGS. The germline V and J ends were trimmed by 2 bases and 2 bases, with 18 bases remaining between them. This CDR3 comprises 17 residues. CDR3 residues: CALGEFVFPYGTDKLIF. The CDR3 DNA reads TGTGCTCTTGGGGAATTCGTCTTTCCCTACGGGACCGATAAACTCATCTTT.

This clone was detected a few times. Additional DNA sequences in this sample encode the identical CDR3. V and J are TRDV1 and TRDJ1; 7 bases are shared with TRDD3. The trim removed 3 bases at V and 1 base at J, leaving 5 bases unmatched. Germline V CDR1 and CDR2: TSWWSYY, QGS. This CDR3 is built from 15 residues. CDR3 protein: CALGDCPGGTDKLIF. CDR3 in DNA: TGTGCTCTTGGGGACTGTCCTGGGGGCACCGATAAACTCATCTTT.

Comments on this clone: This may stem from a read error, because a much larger clone lies one nucleotide away. The sample has other DNA sequences that encode this CDR3 too. The rearrangement joins TRDV1 to TRDJ1, with 7 bases aligning to TRDD3. Germline V lookup: CDR1 TSWWSYY, CDR2 QGS. Trimming took 1 base from V and 3 from J; bases not matched to a gene: 2. CDR3 length: 14 amino acids. The CDR3 DNA reads TGTGCTCTTGGGGAACACTGGGGTGCCGATAAACTCATCTTT. This sequence encodes CALGEHWGADKLIF.